The 30 T cell receptor beta chains reported below all come from one sample, sequenced in a study of OX40 agonist ivuxolimab in advanced cancers. Clones were sequenced by immunoSEQ multiplex PCR, and TCRdb holds only the in-frame ones, with some missing. The sample has about 26,000 clones, 83% seen once. This material consisted of CD4+ or CD8+ T cells sorted from blood, taken in a trial of the OX40 agonist ivuxolimab. These receptors originate from an adult with an advanced solid tumor such as melanoma, head and neck, liver or kidney cancer.

The chain combines TRBV2 with TRBJ1-5; unclear D gene. The CDR3 extends over 15 amino acids. The germline V gene encodes CDR1 SNHLY and CDR2 FYNNEI. With 2 bases removed from V and 3 bases from J, the gap between germline ends came to 11 bases. CDR3 residues: CASSETLTDNQPQHF. CDR3 DNA sequence: TGTGCCAGCAGTGAAACCCTCACGGACAATCAGCCCCAGCATTTT.

The chain recombines TRBV9 with TRBJ2-7, with 7 bases matching TRBD2. V was clipped by 3 bases and J by 4 bases; unmatched bases: 7. The CDR3 length is 14 residues. In germline, CDR1 is SGDLS, CDR2 YYNGEE. The CDR3 spells CASSAHWGGYEQYF. CDR3 DNA: TGTGCCAGCAGCGCCCATTGGGGGGGATACGAGCAGTACTTC.

The chain couples TRBV2 to TRBJ2-2; 8 bases are a match to TRBD2. Germline-derived CDR1 and CDR2 are SNHLY and FYNNEI. V lost 2 bases, J lost 4 bases, and 12 bases stayed unmatched. The CDR3 is made up of 18 amino acids. The DNA for the CDR3 is TGTGCCAGCAGTGAACGTCCGGGGGGGGCGGAGGGCACCGGGGAGCTGTTTTTT. Its protein product is CASSERPGGAEGTGELFF.

The V and J genes are TRBV29-1 and TRBJ1-2; 7 bases fit TRBD1. V was pared by 5 bases and J by 4 bases, with 7 bases of the junction left unmatched. Germline CDR1 SQVTM, CDR2 ANQGSEA. This CDR3 is built from 13 residues. DNA for the CDR3: TGCAGCGTTAAATGGACAGGTGCCTATGGCTACACCTTC. Amino acids: CSVKWTGAYGYTF.

This sequence joins TRBV10-1 and TRBJ1-5, with D maybe TRBD1 (6 bases). CDR3 length: 24 residues. Trimming removed 10 bases at V and 0 bases at J, with 43 bases between. Germline CDR1 and CDR2: WNHNN and SYGVQD (reference sequence). CDR3 DNA sequence: TGCGCCACCCACATCGCCTACAGGGACGTATCGTGGTTTACATCAATCTATAGCAATCAGCCCCAGCATTTT. Protein product: CATHIAYRDVSWFTSIYSNQPQHF.

The chain recombines TRBV6-1 with TRBJ1-2; no firm D call. Trimming took 4 bases from V and 2 from J, leaving 23 bases between them. The CDR3 is 18 residues long. CDR1 is MNHNS, CDR2 SASEGT, per germline. The CDR3 spells CASSASLRVGRGNYGYTF. In DNA form, the CDR3 reads TGTGCCAGCAGTGCCTCCCTTCGGGTAGGGAGAGGGAACTATGGCTACACCTTC.

This clone was seen just once. The V call is TRBV5-1, the J call TRBJ1-1; the D gene is possibly TRBD1 (6 bases). The CDR3 extends over 17 amino acids. Trimming removed 4 bases at V and 0 bases at J, with 19 bases between. Germline CDR1 is SGHRS and CDR2 is YFSETQ. CDR3 in DNA: TGCGCCAGCAGCCCCACCGCCCGCGGGGGCATGAACACTGAAGCTTTCTTT. This gives the protein CASSPTARGGMNTEAFF.

A few counts support this clone. The chain is built from TRBV2 and TRBJ1-6; 8 bases line up with TRBD1. The CDR3 consists of 15 residues. Germline CDR1 SNHLY, CDR2 FYNNEI. The V gene end was trimmed by 6 bases and the J gene end by 0 bases; junction bases not matched to a gene: 1. The DNA of the CDR3 is TGTGCCAGCAGGGACAGGGACTCCTATAATTCACCCCTCCACTTT. This encodes CASRDRDSYNSPLHF. Drawing the rest from reference TRBV2 and TRBJ1-6, the complete variable domain is EPEVTQTPSHQVTQMGQEVILRCVPISNHLYFYWYRQILGQKVEFLVSFYNNEISEKSEIFDDQFSVERPDGSNFTLKIRSTKLEDSAMYFCASRDRDSYNSPLHFGNGTRLTVT.

V usage is TRBV7-3 and J usage is TRBJ2-1, with D maybe TRBD2 (5 bases). The CDR3 is 12 residues long. Per germline, CDR1 SGHTA and CDR2 FQGTGA. Trimming pared 1 base from V and 8 bases from J, leaving 6 bases between. CDR3 coding DNA: TGTGCCAGCAGCTTAATCGGGGATGAGCAGTTCTTC. As protein: CASSLIGDEQFF.

The CDR3 DNA reads TGTGCCAGCAGCACCCTAACAAGGGCCGGCACTGAAGCTTTCTTT. This sequence encodes CASSTLTRAGTEAFF. V gene TRBV19 combines with J gene TRBJ1-1; D remains ambiguous. Germline lookup yields CDR1 LNHDA and CDR2 SQIVND (reference sequence). Trimming took off 9 bases at V and 4 bases at J, with 21 bases between the two ends. The CDR3 extends over 15 amino acids.

V and J are TRBV5-5 and TRBJ1-2, with a possible D match to TRBD1 (5 bases). The CDR3 runs 13 residues. The germline V gene encodes CDR1 SGHKS and CDR2 YYEKEE (reference sequence). The germline V and J ends were trimmed by 4 bases and 7 bases, with 14 bases remaining between them. In nucleotides, the CDR3 is TGTGCCAGCAGCCAAGCGGGGGAGGCTGGCTACACCTTC. Protein sequence: CASSQAGEAGYTF.

V usage is TRBV5-1 and J usage is TRBJ2-7, with D possibly being TRBD1 or TRBD2 (6 bases each). Germline lookup yields CDR1 SGHRS and CDR2 YFSETQ. V gave up 6 bases and J gave up 2 bases, with 18 bases separating them. This CDR3 spans 15 amino acids. CDR3 amino acids: CASTLGGTVTYEQYF. CDR3 in DNA: TGCGCCAGCACTTTAGGGGGGACGGTAACCTACGAGCAGTACTTC. Full variable domain (missing parts from reference TRBV5-1 and TRBJ2-7): KAGVTQTPRYLIKTRGQQVTLSCSPISGHRSVSWYQQTPGQGLQFLFEYFSETQRNKGNFPGRFSGRQFSNSRSEMNVSTLELGDSALYLCASTLGGTVTYEQYFGPGTRLTVT.

This clone was observed a few times. This chain links TRBV19 with TRBJ1-5; D uncertain. The CDR3 loop spans 13 amino acids. V dropped 1 base and J dropped 1 base, with 2 bases sitting between them. Germline-derived CDR1 and CDR2 are LNHDA and SQIVND (reference sequence). The CDR3 reads CASSIASNQPQHF. In DNA form, the CDR3 reads TGTGCCAGTAGTATAGCCAGCAATCAGCCCCAGCATTTT.

On this clone: The same CDR3 is also encoded by other DNA sequences in this sample. The chain links TRBV7-9 to TRBJ1-2; no reliable D call. The V and J ends lost 1 base and 2 bases respectively, with 5 bases between them. CDR1 is SEHNR and CDR2 is FQNEAQ in the germline V gene (reference sequence). This CDR3 contains 13 residues. The CDR3 DNA sequence: TGTGCCAGCAGCTTAGGGGTAAACTATGGCTACACCTTC. As protein: CASSLGVNYGYTF.

This chain's CDR3 is CASSHLAGGPYEQFF. CDR3 nucleotide sequence: TGTGCCAGCAGCCATCTAGCGGGGGGGCCTTATGAGCAGTTCTTC. This chain connects TRBV13 to TRBJ2-1, with TRBD2 matching over 12 bases. With V trimmed by 5 bases and J by 8 bases, 7 bases remained unmatched. Per germline, CDR1 PRHDT and CDR2 FYEKMQ (reference sequence). This CDR3 spans 15 amino acids.

J is TRBJ1-1 and V is TRBV27, with a possible D match to TRBD1 (5 bases). V lost 1 base, J lost 1 base, and 10 bases lay in between. The CDR3 totals 15 residues. The V gene's germline CDR1 is MNHEY and CDR2 SMNVEV (reference sequence). The CDR3 DNA reads TGTGCCAGCAGTTTATTTGCGGGGGAGAACACTGAAGCTTTCTTT. This sequence encodes CASSLFAGENTEAFF.

As DNA, the CDR3 is TGTGCCAGCAGCTTGGATCCGACAGGGGAGAGGAACTATGGCTACACCTTC. Protein: CASSLDPTGERNYGYTF. This sequence joins TRBV5-4 and TRBJ1-2; TRBD1 agrees at 8 bases. Germline CDR1 reads SGHNT; CDR2 reads YYREEE (reference sequence). The V segment lost 0 bases and the J segment 2 bases; nucleotides outside the gene matches: 9. The CDR3 sequence is 17 residues long.

Concerning this clone itself: At the DNA level, this CDR3 is encoded by other sequences in the same sample as well. The chain employs TRBV19 and TRBJ1-1, with a tentative D call TRBD1 (6 bases). Trimming left V 3 bases short and J 5 bases short, with 13 bases between. The CDR3 has 14 residues. CDR1 and CDR2 (germline): LNHDA, SQIVND (reference sequence). The CDR3 sequence: CASSMGGQGTEAFF. CDR3 bases: TGTGCCAGTAGTATGGGGGGCCAGGGAACTGAAGCTTTCTTT.

This clone was seen once. The chain uses TRBV27 and TRBJ2-1, with TRBD1 matching over 8 bases. Germline CDR1 reads MNHEY; CDR2 reads SMNVEV (reference sequence). The V segment lost 5 bases and the J segment 2 bases; nucleotides outside the gene matches: 11. This CDR3 has 17 residues. The CDR3 DNA is TGTGCCAGCAGTGCAGCGACAGGGGACTTCACCTACAATGAGCAGTTCTTC. Its translation: CASSAATGDFTYNEQFF.

CDR3 sequence: CASSPGEWLTEAFF. In nucleotides, the CDR3 is TGTGCCAGCAGTCCTGGGGAGTGGCTAACTGAAGCTTTCTTT. The V and J genes are TRBV27 and TRBJ1-1, with D unresolved. Trimming cost V 5 bases and J 5 bases, with 15 bases left between them. From germline, CDR1 is MNHEY and CDR2 SMNVEV (reference sequence). CDR3 size: 14 residues.

This chain uses TRBV6-1 with TRBJ2-1, with D tentatively TRBD2 (6 bases). The length of the CDR3 is 15 residues. V was cut by 1 base and J by 4 bases, with 11 bases left in between. Germline lookup yields CDR1 MNHNS and CDR2 SASEGT. The CDR3 spells CASSEGAGRYNEQFF. The DNA for the CDR3 is TGTGCCAGCAGTGAAGGGGCGGGGCGGTACAATGAGCAGTTCTTC.

In this sample, this clone turned up a few times. The chain has TRBV6-5 and TRBJ2-7; D possibly uses TRBD1 or TRBD2 (5 bases each). Trimming shortened V by 2 bases and J by 2 bases, and 10 bases separated the two germline ends. This CDR3 comprises 14 residues. Germline values: CDR1 MNHEY, CDR2 SVGAGI. CDR3 amino acids: CASSYEGPPYEQYF. CDR3 bases: TGTGCCAGCAGTTACGAGGGGCCCCCCTACGAGCAGTACTTC.

This chain uses TRBV19 with TRBJ2-1; D is unclear. CDR3 size: 15 residues. From germline, CDR1 is LNHDA and CDR2 SQIVND (reference sequence). Trimming took 3 bases from V and 5 from J, leaving 14 bases between them. The DNA for the CDR3 is TGTGCCAGTAGTATTGGGGTGTTGGTGAACAATGAGCAGTTCTTC. This gives the protein CASSIGVLVNNEQFF.

The V and J genes are TRBV7-2 and TRBJ2-7; D unclear. The CDR3 has 13 amino acids. V was pared by 3 bases and J by 3 bases, with 9 bases between. From germline, CDR1 is SGHTA and CDR2 FQGNSA. CDR3 sequence (DNA): TGTGCCAGCAGCTTGGAAACGGTCTACGAGCAGTACTTC. Its translation: CASSLETVYEQYF.

The chain is built from TRBV7-2 and TRBJ2-5, with D possibly called TRBD1 or TRBD2 (5 bases each). This CDR3 is built from 15 residues. The V gene lost 6 bases and the J gene lost 2 bases, with 16 bases spanning the gap. Germline CDR1 reads SGHTA; CDR2 reads FQGNSA. The DNA of the CDR3 is TGTGCCAGCAGACCCTTGGGGACGGGTCAAGAGACCCAGTACTTC. Translation gives CASRPLGTGQETQYF.

The rearrangement uses TRBV5-1 and TRBJ1-5; D remains ambiguous. V dropped 0 bases and J dropped 5 bases, with 12 bases sitting between them. Germline loops: CDR1 SGHRS, CDR2 YFSETQ. There are 15 residues in the CDR3. CDR3 in DNA: TGCGCCAGCAGCTTGGATTCTTCAGCCTATCAGCCCCAGCATTTT. Its translation is CASSLDSSAYQPQHF.

V usage is TRBV30 and J usage is TRBJ2-7; D gene ambiguous. The V gene lost 5 bases and the J gene lost 0 bases, with 8 bases spanning the gap. Germline V lookup: CDR1 GTSNPN, CDR2 SVGIG (reference sequence). The CDR3 runs to 12 residues. The CDR3 loop reads CAWGLSSYEQYF. CDR3 DNA sequence: TGTGCCTGGGGGCTAAGCTCCTACGAGCAGTACTTC.

Regarding this clone: A far larger clone is one nucleotide away, so this likely arose from a read error. Different DNA sequences within this sample yield the same CDR3. The chain uses TRBV5-1 and TRBJ2-7; a weak D match, TRBD1 (6 bases). The V end lost 1 base, the J end lost 1 base, and 6 bases lay between the germline ends. The CDR3 totals 13 residues. CDR1 is SGHRS and CDR2 is YFSETQ in the germline V gene. CDR3 nucleotide sequence: TGCGCCAGCAGCTTGAGGGGGTCCTACGAGCAGTACTTC. Amino acids: CASSLRGSYEQYF.

This clone has only a few counts. V usage is TRBV7-9 and J usage is TRBJ1-3; D gene uncertain. CDR3 length: 11 residues. Germline CDR1 is SEHNR and CDR2 is FQNEAQ (reference sequence). V shed 1 base and J shed 11 bases, with 6 bases lying between them. Here the CDR3 reads CASSLVPAIYF. The CDR3 coding sequence is TGTGCCAGCAGCTTAGTCCCGGCCATATATTTT.

The V and J genes are TRBV13 and TRBJ2-5; 8 bases match TRBD2. V lost 5 bases and J lost 7; bases outside the gene matches: 6. CDR1 and CDR2 from the germline V gene are PRHDT and FYEKMQ (reference sequence). This CDR3 has 13 residues. Here the CDR3 reads CASSTGGGVTQYF. DNA of the CDR3: TGTGCCAGCAGCACCGGGGGGGGTGTGACCCAGTACTTC.